One and the same sample provided the 18 T cell receptor beta chains below, sequenced in a study of cytomegalovirus exposure and HLA in healthy donors. Both 60 Vbeta primers and 13 Jbeta primers went into the PCR. Assay: immunoSEQ multiplex PCR; the TCRdb copy retains only in-frame clones and omits some. This repertoire shows roughly 160,000 clones, approximately 80% found once; its top ten account for under 1.5%. The sequenced sample was PBMCs. The receptors here all came from a man younger than 40 in good health and CMV-seronegative.

V is TRBV7-2 and J is TRBJ2-3; TRBD2 agrees at 8 bases. V shed 5 bases, J shed 8 bases, and the junction held 9 bases outside the gene matches. The germline gives CDR1 SGHTA, CDR2 FQGNSA. This CDR3 has 14 residues. In DNA, the CDR3 is TGTGCCAGCAGCCCGCCCGGGGGGGTGGGTACGCAGTATTTT. Translated, it gives CASSPPGGVGTQYF.

This clone was found a few times. The V call is TRBV30, the J call TRBJ2-3; tentative D call: TRBD2 (5 bases). V was trimmed by 7 bases and J by 2 bases, leaving 10 bases between them. CDR3 length: 12 amino acids. Per the germline V gene, CDR1 is GTSNPN and CDR2 is SVGIG (reference sequence). The CDR3 nucleotides read TGTGCCTCAGCGGAGACCACAGATACGCAGTATTTT. This translates into CASAETTDTQYF. The full variable domain, in which reference TRBV30 and TRBJ2-3 provide the parts outside the CDR3, is SQTIHQWPATLVQPVGSPLSLECTVEGTSNPNLYWYRQAAGRGLQLLFYSVGIGQISSEVPQNLSASRPQDRQFILSSKKLLLSDSGFYLCASAETTDTQYFGPGTRLTVL.

V gene TRBV7-2 combines with J gene TRBJ2-1; D is possibly TRBD2 (5 bases). In germline, CDR1 is SGHTA, CDR2 FQGNSA. V was cut by 0 bases and J by 10 bases, with 16 bases left in between. This CDR3 is built from 15 residues. CDR3 DNA: TGTGCCAGCAGCTTAGCGCTGGCTAGCTTTGGGGAGCAGTTCTTC. Protein sequence: CASSLALASFGEQFF.

The chain employs TRBV28 and TRBJ1-5; TRBD1 matches at 8 bases. Trimming removed 7 bases from V and 6 bases from J; junction bases left unmatched: 5. Germline lookup yields CDR1 MDHEN and CDR2 SYDVKM. This CDR3 is 13 amino acids long. As DNA, the CDR3 is TGTGCCAGCAATTCAGGGGGCAGTCAGCCCCAGCATTTT. It specifies CASNSGGSQPQHF.

J is TRBJ1-2 and V is TRBV21-1. TRBV21-1 is labeled a pseudogene. The CDR3 spans 13 residues. The CDR3 is CASSPRGDYGYTF. The CDR3 coding sequence is TGTGCCAGCAGCCCTCGTGGAGACTATGGCTACACCTTC.

Points on this clone: An end of the junction differs from the germline gene, which may be a read error. This chain uses TRBV29-1 with TRBJ2-1; TRBD2 matches at 8 bases. The CDR3 runs 14 residues. In germline, CDR1 is SQVTM, CDR2 ANQGSEA. The CDR3 here is CSAQRGSSFNEQFF. CDR3 DNA sequence: TGCAGCGCTCAGCGGGGGTCCTCCTTCAATGAGCAGTTCTTC.

The table lists this clone with a few counts. The chain combines TRBV6-1 with TRBJ1-1; unclear D gene. V gave up 8 bases and J gave up 4 bases, with 17 bases separating them. The CDR3 spans 14 residues. The germline CDR1 and CDR2 sequences are MNHNS and SASEGT. Here the CDR3 reads CASPGGYRSTEAFF. The DNA of the CDR3 is TGTGCCAGCCCTGGCGGGTACCGAAGCACTGAAGCTTTCTTT.

The chain carries TRBV28 and TRBJ1-5; D might be TRBD1 (6 bases). V was trimmed by 6 bases and J by 4 bases, leaving 19 bases between them. The length of the CDR3 is 16 residues. Per germline, CDR1 MDHEN and CDR2 SYDVKM. CDR3 coding DNA: TGTGCCAGCAGCATAATAAGGGGGTTGGCGAATCAGCCCCAGCATTTT. It codes for CASSIIRGLANQPQHF.

The chain combines TRBV9 with TRBJ2-7; D is unclear. This CDR3 contains 14 residues. V lost 4 bases to trimming and J lost 1 base, with 12 bases between them. The germline gives CDR1 SGDLS, CDR2 YYNGEE. CDR3 sequence (DNA): TGTGCCAGCAGCCTCGGGTTACATTCCTACGAGCAGTACTTC. It translates to CASSLGLHSYEQYF.

The V gene is TRBV2, the J gene TRBJ1-5, with D tentatively TRBD1 (5 bases). V lost 7 bases to trimming and J lost 11 bases, with 21 bases between them. CDR1 SNHLY and CDR2 FYNNEI come from the germline V gene. CDR3 length: 14 residues. CDR3 sequence reads: CASTSRDSGLAQHF. CDR3 sequence (DNA): TGTGCCAGCACCTCCCGGGACTCCGGCCTGGCCCAGCATTTT.

This clone came up once. The rearrangement uses TRBV30 and TRBJ2-7; 8 bases map to TRBD1. The V gene end was trimmed by 0 bases and the J gene end by 6 bases; junction bases not matched to a gene: 1. In germline, CDR1 is GTSNPN, CDR2 SVGIG (reference sequence). CDR3 length: 12 amino acids. The CDR3 DNA sequence: TGTGCCTGGAGTGTGGACAGGGTCGAGCAGTACTTC. It specifies CAWSVDRVEQYF.

The chain combines TRBV12-1 with TRBJ2-3; no DNA check was done on the table's D call, TRBD2. TRBV12-1 is flagged as a pseudogene. CDR3 length equals 17 residues. The CDR3 nucleotides read TGTGCCAGCTCCGTAAGCGGGGGGCTCTCTGGGACAGATACGCAGTATTTT. This sequence encodes CASSVSGGLSGTDTQYF.

This clone was observed a handful of times. The rearrangement links TRBV6-5 to TRBJ1-3; no clear D gene. Germline CDR1 and CDR2: MNHEY and SVGAGI. The CDR3 runs 12 residues. The germline V and J ends were trimmed by 8 bases and 0 bases, with 5 bases remaining between them. The CDR3 spells CASGSSGNTIYF. The CDR3 DNA is TGTGCCAGCGGGAGCTCTGGAAACACCATATATTTT.

The chain joins TRBV27 to TRBJ2-3; 7 nucleotides agree with TRBD2. After removal of 6 bases from V and 6 bases from J, the junction contained 12 bases not matched to a gene. The CDR3 length is 15 residues. Germline lookup yields CDR1 MNHEY and CDR2 SMNVEV (reference sequence). CDR3 amino acids: CASRRGLVGPDTQYF. CDR3 nucleotides: TGTGCCAGCAGGAGAGGACTAGTAGGCCCCGATACGCAGTATTTT.

V is TRBV19 and J is TRBJ2-1; 10 nucleotides align to TRBD2. Per the germline V gene, CDR1 is LNHDA and CDR2 is SQIVND (reference sequence). The CDR3 loop spans 14 amino acids. V shed 11 bases and J 6 bases; nucleotides not matched to a gene: 10. The CDR3 coding sequence is TGTGCCGGGGGAGCGGGAGGGCCTCTCAATGAGCAGTTCTTC. Protein product: CAGGAGGPLNEQFF. The whole variable domain, filled in from reference TRBV19 and TRBJ2-1, reads DGGITQSPKYLFRKEGQNVTLSCEQNLNHDAMYWYRQDPGQGLRLIYYSQIVNDFQKGDIAEGYSVSREKKESFPLTVTSAQKNPTAFYLCAGGAGGPLNEQFFGPGTRLTVL.

The V gene is TRBV7-9, the J gene TRBJ1-1; TRBD1 matches 8 bases. V gave up 5 bases and J gave up 5 bases; unmatched junction bases: 7. CDR1 and CDR2 from the germline V gene are SEHNR and FQNEAQ (reference sequence). The CDR3 is 14 amino acids. The DNA for the CDR3 is TGTGCCAGCAGCAGGACAGGGTGGAGAACTGAAGCTTTCTTT. Protein sequence: CASSRTGWRTEAFF.

CDR3 DNA sequence: TGTGCCAGCAGCCATCAGCAGGGTTCTGGAAACACCATATATTTT. Amino acid sequence: CASSHQQGSGNTIYF. V and J are TRBV4-2 and TRBJ1-3; TRBD1 might be the D (5 bases). The length of the CDR3 is 15 residues. CDR1 and CDR2 (germline): LGHNA, YNFKEQ. V shed 3 bases and J shed 1 base, with 10 bases lying between them.

The J gene is TRBJ2-5, the V gene TRBV19, with TRBD2 identical over 8 bases. Trimming at V came to 1 base and at J to 3 bases, leaving 7 bases not matched to a gene. The germline CDR1 and CDR2 sequences are LNHDA and SQIVND (reference sequence). This CDR3 has 16 residues. CDR3 DNA: TGTGCCAGTAGTATAGGCCCGTTTAGCGGGGAAGAGACCCAGTACTTC. Translation: CASSIGPFSGEETQYF. Full variable domain (rest looked up from reference TRBV19 and TRBJ2-5): DGGITQSPKYLFRKEGQNVTLSCEQNLNHDAMYWYRQDPGQGLRLIYYSQIVNDFQKGDIAEGYSVSREKKESFPLTVTSAQKNPTAFYLCASSIGPFSGEETQYFGPGTRLLVL.